Listed here are 19 T cell receptor beta chains from one sample, sequenced in a study of T cells in Graves' hyperthyroidism and ophthalmopathy. Using RNA transcripts as the source, TCR beta CDR3 regions were amplified. Carried out on the TCR CDR3, a first-round RT-PCR used the HTBI primer set. TCRdb re-derived calls from the multiplex PCR reads in MiXCR, one entry per CDR3 protein. Of around 440,000 distinct CDR3 sequences listed, about a sixth are singletons. Sequenced input: blood. The receptors come from a woman under 30 with Graves' hyperthyroidism.

This clonotype was seen just once. A much larger clone differs from this one at a single base, so this may be a read error. The conserved phenylalanine or tryptophan is not found at the CDR3 terminus, so this likely reflects a read error. The chain has TRBV7-8 and TRBJ2-1; D unclear. Germline V lookup: CDR1 SGHVS, CDR2 FQNEAQ. The CDR3 runs 18 residues. V was cut by 1 base and J by 0 bases, with 16 bases left in between. In DNA, the CDR3 is TGTGCCAGCAGCTTAGTCCGCGCCTCCTCGGCCTCCTACAATGAGCAGTTCTCC. It codes for CASSLVRASSASYNEQFS.

This clonotype came up many times. The CDR3 protein is CASSLRVMGGYEQYF. DNA for the CDR3: TGTGCCAGCAGTTTAAGGGTCATGGGGGGCTACGAGCAGTACTTC. V usage is TRBV27 and J usage is TRBJ2-7; possible D gene TRBD2, 6 bases. This CDR3 has 15 amino acids. Germline assignment: CDR1 MNHEY and CDR2 SMNVEV (reference sequence). V lost 2 bases, J lost 3 bases, and 14 bases lay in between.

This clonotype has a count of ten or more. The chain employs TRBV12-3 or TRBV12-4 and TRBJ2-7; possibly TRBD2 for D (6 bases). Trimming cost V 3 bases and J 5 bases, with 11 bases left between them. The CDR3 sequence is 13 residues long. The CDR3: CASSLGTADEQYF. The CDR3 DNA reads as TGTGCCAGCAGTTTGGGGACTGCCGACGAGCAGTACTTC.

V gene TRBV19 combines with J gene TRBJ1-5; D might be TRBD1 (6 bases). Trimming removed 6 bases at V and 6 bases at J, with 24 bases between. The CDR3 length is 17 residues. Germline V CDR1 and CDR2: LNHDA, SQIVND (reference sequence). The CDR3 is CASSAAAGQRARQPQHF. In nucleotides, the CDR3 is TGTGCCAGTAGCGCGGCTGCAGGACAGCGAGCGCGTCAGCCCCAGCATTTT. Drawing the rest from reference TRBV19 and TRBJ1-5, the complete variable domain is DGGITQSPKYLFRKEGQNVTLSCEQNLNHDAMYWYRQDPGQGLRLIYYSQIVNDFQKGDIAEGYSVSREKKESFPLTVTSAQKNPTAFYLCASSAAAGQRARQPQHFGDGTRLSIL.

The rearrangement links TRBV15 to TRBJ2-1; no clear D. CDR3 length: 13 residues. Germline CDR1 and CDR2: LNHNV and YYDKDF (reference sequence). V was cut by 5 bases and J by 6 bases, with 11 bases left in between. The CDR3, as DNA: TGTGCCACCAGCGGCCCCGCGTCCAATGAGCAGTTCTTC. Residues: CATSGPASNEQFF.

This clonotype showed up many times. The rearrangement uses TRBV6-2 or TRBV6-3 and TRBJ2-2; D might be TRBD1 (6 bases). CDR3 length equals 16 residues. The V and J ends lost 5 bases and 0 bases respectively, with 13 bases between them. Per the germline V gene, CDR1 is MNHEY and CDR2 is SVGEGT. The CDR3 region has the DNA TGTGCCAGCAGTCCTCCGGGACAATCGAACACCGGGGAGCTGTTTTTT. Translating gives CASSPPGQSNTGELFF.

A few counts support this clonotype. The chain carries TRBV11-2 and TRBJ2-5, with a tentative D call TRBD2 (6 bases). The CDR3 has 17 residues. Germline-derived CDR1 and CDR2 are SGHAT and FQNNGV. Between the trimmed V and J ends, which lost 2 bases and 5 bases, there was a span of 21 bases. The CDR3 region is CASSLTPVTHGGETQYF. The CDR3 DNA follows: TGTGCCAGCAGCTTAACCCCAGTTACTCACGGGGGTGAGACCCAGTACTTC.

This clonotype showed up just a few times. V is TRBV6-1 and J is TRBJ2-7; 7 bases fit TRBD1. This CDR3 has 15 amino acids. CDR1 is MNHNS and CDR2 is SASEGT in the germline V gene. The junction had 10 bases not matched to a gene; V was cut back by 5 bases and J by 3 bases. Written as DNA, the CDR3 is TGTGCCAGCAGTTCAAGGGGCAGGGGGATCTACGAGCAGTACTTC. Its translation: CASSSRGRGIYEQYF.

The rearrangement links TRBV12-3 or TRBV12-4 to TRBJ2-3; D could derive from TRBD1 or TRBD2 (6 bases each). V lost 7 bases and J 4 bases, leaving 9 bases between the germline ends. The CDR3 spans 12 residues. The CDR3 is CASNRGADTQYF. For the CDR3, the DNA is TGTGCCAGCAATAGGGGGGCAGATACGCAGTATTTT.

The table lists this clonotype with a few counts. The rearrangement joins TRBV3-1 to TRBJ1-6; 7 bases line up with TRBD1. Germline CDR1 reads LGHDT; CDR2 reads YNNKEL (reference sequence). After removal of 4 bases from V and 7 bases from J, the junction contained 7 bases not matched to a gene. This CDR3 spans 15 amino acids. CDR3 nucleotide sequence: TGTGCCAGCAGCCGGAAAGGGGGCGGAAATTCACCCCTCCACTTT. This encodes CASSRKGGGNSPLHF. The full variable domain, completed using reference TRBV3-1 and TRBJ1-6, is DTAVSQTPKYLVTQMGNDKSIKCEQNLGHDTMYWYKQDSKKFLKIMFSYNNKELIINETVPNRFSPKSPDKAHLNLHINSLELGDSAVYFCASSRKGGGNSPLHFGNGTRLTVT.

This clonotype was observed at least ten times. This chain connects TRBV11-2 to TRBJ2-7; the D gene is possibly TRBD1 (5 bases). Germline V lookup: CDR1 SGHAT, CDR2 FQNNGV. Trimming shortened V by 0 bases and J by 2 bases, and 8 bases separated the two germline ends. The CDR3 extends over 14 amino acids. CDR3: CASSLDRQTYEQYF. Written as DNA, the CDR3 is TGTGCCAGCAGCTTAGATAGACAGACCTACGAGCAGTACTTC. Combining the CDR3 with reference TRBV11-2 and TRBJ2-7 gives the whole variable domain EAGVAQSPRYKIIEKRQSVAFWCNPISGHATLYWYQQILGQGPKLLIQFQNNGVVDDSQLPKDRFSAERLKGVDSTLKIQPAKLEDSAVYLCASSLDRQTYEQYFGPGTRLTVT.

This clonotype was seen ten or more times. The J gene is TRBJ2-1, the V gene TRBV18; no reliable D call. V lost 3 bases, J lost 7 bases, and 10 bases lay in between. Germline CDR1 reads KGHSH; CDR2 reads LQKENI. This CDR3 has 13 residues. CDR3 sequence reads: CASSPQPINEQFF. The CDR3 region has the DNA TGTGCCAGCTCACCCCAGCCGATTAATGAGCAGTTCTTC.

The sample holds many counts of this clonotype. The V and J genes are TRBV11-2 and TRBJ2-7; tentatively, D is TRBD1 (5 bases). Germline V lookup: CDR1 SGHAT, CDR2 FQNNGV. This CDR3 has 14 residues. Trimming removed 1 base at V and 2 bases at J, with 9 bases between. The DNA of the CDR3 is TGTGCCAGCAGCTTAGTGACAGAGGCCTACGAGCAGTACTTC. Its translation: CASSLVTEAYEQYF. Using reference TRBV11-2 and TRBJ2-7 for the parts outside the CDR3, the full variable domain is EAGVAQSPRYKIIEKRQSVAFWCNPISGHATLYWYQQILGQGPKLLIQFQNNGVVDDSQLPKDRFSAERLKGVDSTLKIQPAKLEDSAVYLCASSLVTEAYEQYFGPGTRLTVT.

This clonotype was recorded many times. The V call is TRBV2, the J call TRBJ1-6, with D tentatively TRBD1 (5 bases). Per the germline V gene, CDR1 is SNHLY and CDR2 is FYNNEI. The CDR3 is made up of 15 amino acids. V was clipped by 3 bases and J by 9 bases, with 15 bases between them. CDR3 in DNA: TGTGCCAGCAGTGACAGGGACCTGAATGGTTCACCCCTCCACTTT. Protein sequence: CASSDRDLNGSPLHF.

Ten or more counts support this clonotype. V and J are TRBV20-1 and TRBJ2-3; 8 bases are shared with TRBD1. V gave up 1 base and J gave up 4 bases; unmatched junction bases: 7. Germline-derived CDR1 and CDR2 are DFQATT and SNEGSKA (reference sequence). This CDR3 is built from 15 residues. CDR3 region: CSARVVRGRADTQYF. CDR3 DNA: TGCAGTGCTAGAGTGGTCAGGGGGCGCGCAGATACGCAGTATTTT.

The J gene is TRBJ2-1, the V gene TRBV20-1; no clear D gene. CDR1 is DFQATT, CDR2 SNEGSKA, per germline (reference sequence). This CDR3 contains 12 residues. In DNA, the CDR3 is TGCAGCGCAGCAAAGCCCCCCAATGAGCAGTTCTTC. Its translation: CSAAKPPNEQFF.

This clonotype occurred a few times. The DNA for the CDR3 is TGCGCCAGCAGCCCCCGGGGGGACAGGGTCTTAAATGAGCAGTTCTTC. Amino acid sequence: CASSPRGDRVLNEQFF. This chain uses TRBV5-1 with TRBJ2-1; 9 bases agree with TRBD1. Trimming at V came to 4 bases and at J to 7 bases, leaving 12 bases not matched to a gene. CDR3 length: 16 residues. Germline V gene data show CDR1 as SGHRS and CDR2 as YFSETQ.

At least ten counts were recorded for this clonotype. The CDR3 region is CASSFTLGDRVKGSTDTQYF. The DNA of the CDR3 is TGTGCCAGCAGCTTCACTCTTGGGGACAGGGTGAAAGGGAGCACAGATACGCAGTATTTT. J is TRBJ2-3 and V is TRBV11-2; 9 nucleotides align to TRBD1. V gave up 3 bases and J gave up 0 bases; unmatched junction bases: 16. Germline V gives CDR1 SGHAT, CDR2 FQNNGV. This CDR3 is built from 20 residues. Together with reference TRBV11-2 and TRBJ2-3, the CDR3 gives the full variable domain: EAGVAQSPRYKIIEKRQSVAFWCNPISGHATLYWYQQILGQGPKLLIQFQNNGVVDDSQLPKDRFSAERLKGVDSTLKIQPAKLEDSAVYLCASSFTLGDRVKGSTDTQYFGPGTRLTVL.

This clonotype has at least ten counts. The chain carries TRBV20-1 and TRBJ2-5; TRBD2 agrees at 10 bases. The CDR3 is 16 residues long. Losses at the gene ends were 0 bases for V and 0 bases for J; bases not matched to a gene: 4. Germline CDR1 and CDR2: DFQATT and SNEGSKA (reference sequence). The CDR3: CSARDILAGNQETQYF. CDR3 DNA sequence: TGCAGTGCTAGAGATATACTAGCGGGGAACCAAGAGACCCAGTACTTC.